The 2 T cell receptor beta chains below come from one sample, sequenced in a study of shared clonotypes between healthy human individuals. The table came from immunoSEQ multiplex PCR; TCRdb's copy has only in-frame clones and leaves some out. In the table there are roughly 1 million clones, around 76% of which are singletons. Sequencing was performed on memory CD4+ T cells sorted from blood. Subset here: CD45RA-negative fraction. The receptors were gathered from a man in his late teens or twenties in good health.

The chain has TRBV6-1 and TRBJ2-1, with D perhaps TRBD2 (6 bases). The germline V and J ends were trimmed by 4 bases and 11 bases, with 27 bases remaining between them. This CDR3 spans 17 amino acids. Germline assignment: CDR1 MNHNS and CDR2 SASEGT. The CDR3 DNA reads as TGTGCCAGCAGTGGGGACTCGTTGCGTTTTACCGGGACTCAGCAGTTCTTC. It codes for CASSGDSLRFTGTQQFF.

As to this clone: At the DNA level, this CDR3 is encoded by other sequences in the same sample as well. V usage is TRBV30 and J usage is TRBJ1-1; the D is unclear. The CDR3 length is 12 residues. CDR1 and CDR2 (germline): GTSNPN, SVGIG (reference sequence). Trimming took 4 bases from V and 1 from J, leaving 7 bases between them. The CDR3 nucleotides read TGTGCCTGGACCGGAGAGAACACTGAAGCTTTCTTT. Encoded protein: CAWTGENTEAFF.